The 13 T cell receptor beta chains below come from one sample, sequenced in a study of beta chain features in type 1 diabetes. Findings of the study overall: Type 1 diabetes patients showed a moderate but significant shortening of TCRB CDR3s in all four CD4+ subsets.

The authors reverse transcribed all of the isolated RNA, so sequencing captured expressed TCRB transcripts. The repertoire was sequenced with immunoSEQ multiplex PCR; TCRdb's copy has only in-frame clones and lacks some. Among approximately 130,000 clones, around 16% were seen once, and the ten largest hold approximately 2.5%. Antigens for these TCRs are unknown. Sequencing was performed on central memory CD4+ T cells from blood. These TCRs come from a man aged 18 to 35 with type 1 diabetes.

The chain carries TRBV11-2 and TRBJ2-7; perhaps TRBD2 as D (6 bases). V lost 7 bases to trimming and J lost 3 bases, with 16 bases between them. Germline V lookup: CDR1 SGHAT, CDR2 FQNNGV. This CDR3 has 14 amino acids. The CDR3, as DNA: TGTGCCAGCAAGGGCGGGACCGAAAGCTACGAGCAGTACTTC. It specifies CASKGGTESYEQYF.

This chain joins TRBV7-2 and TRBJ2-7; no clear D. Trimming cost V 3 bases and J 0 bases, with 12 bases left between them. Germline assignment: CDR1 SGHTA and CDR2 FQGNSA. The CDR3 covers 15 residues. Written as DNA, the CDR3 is TGTGCCAGCAGCTTCCAGCTGCGAAGCTCCTACGAGCAGTACTTC. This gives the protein CASSFQLRSSYEQYF.

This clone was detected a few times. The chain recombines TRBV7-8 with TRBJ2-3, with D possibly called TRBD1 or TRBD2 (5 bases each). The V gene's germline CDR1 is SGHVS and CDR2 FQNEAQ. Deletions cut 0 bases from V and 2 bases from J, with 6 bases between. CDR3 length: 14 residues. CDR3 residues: CASSLAGVTDTQYF. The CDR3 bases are TGTGCCAGCAGCTTAGCGGGGGTCACAGATACGCAGTATTTT.

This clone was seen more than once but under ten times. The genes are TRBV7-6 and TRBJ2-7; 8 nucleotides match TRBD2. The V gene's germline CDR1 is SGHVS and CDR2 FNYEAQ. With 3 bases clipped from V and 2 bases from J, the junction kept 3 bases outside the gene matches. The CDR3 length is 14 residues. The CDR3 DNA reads TGTGCCAGCAGCTTCGGGAGGGCCGCCTACGAGCAGTACTTC. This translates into CASSFGRAAYEQYF.

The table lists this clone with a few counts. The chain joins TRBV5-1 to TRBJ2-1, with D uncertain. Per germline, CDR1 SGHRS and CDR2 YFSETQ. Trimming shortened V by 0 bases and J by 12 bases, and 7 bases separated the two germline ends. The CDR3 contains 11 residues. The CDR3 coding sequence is TGCGCCAGCAGCTTGGCCAAAGGGCAGTTCTTC. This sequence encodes CASSLAKGQFF. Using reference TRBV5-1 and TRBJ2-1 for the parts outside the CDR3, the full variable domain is KAGVTQTPRYLIKTRGQQVTLSCSPISGHRSVSWYQQTPGQGLQFLFEYFSETQRNKGNFPGRFSGRQFSNSRSEMNVSTLELGDSALYLCASSLAKGQFFGPGTRLTVL.

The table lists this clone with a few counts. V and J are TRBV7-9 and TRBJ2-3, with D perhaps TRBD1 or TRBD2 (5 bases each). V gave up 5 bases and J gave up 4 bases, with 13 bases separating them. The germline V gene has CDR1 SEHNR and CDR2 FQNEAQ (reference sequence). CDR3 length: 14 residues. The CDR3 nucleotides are TGTGCCAGCAGCCAGCTCCGGGACCCAGATACGCAGTATTTT. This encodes CASSQLRDPDTQYF.

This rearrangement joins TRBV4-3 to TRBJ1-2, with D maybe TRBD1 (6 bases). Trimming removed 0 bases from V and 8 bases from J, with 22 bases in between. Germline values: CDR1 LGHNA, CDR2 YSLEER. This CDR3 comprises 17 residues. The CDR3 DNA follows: TGCGCCAGCAGCCAAGAAGTGAGGTTCGATTTCGGGGGCGGCTACACCTTC. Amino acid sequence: CASSQEVRFDFGGGYTF.

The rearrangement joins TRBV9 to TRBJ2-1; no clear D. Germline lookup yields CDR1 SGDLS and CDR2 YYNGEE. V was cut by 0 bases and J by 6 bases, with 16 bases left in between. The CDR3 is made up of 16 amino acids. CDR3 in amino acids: CASSVGPTPGSNEQFF. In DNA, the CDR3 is TGTGCCAGCAGCGTAGGCCCAACTCCGGGTAGCAATGAGCAGTTCTTC.

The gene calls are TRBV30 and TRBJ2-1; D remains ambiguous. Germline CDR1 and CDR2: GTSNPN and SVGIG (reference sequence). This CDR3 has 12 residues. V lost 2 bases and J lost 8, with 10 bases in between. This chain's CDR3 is CAWSLGFHEQFF. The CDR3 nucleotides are TGTGCCTGGAGTTTGGGATTTCATGAGCAGTTCTTC.

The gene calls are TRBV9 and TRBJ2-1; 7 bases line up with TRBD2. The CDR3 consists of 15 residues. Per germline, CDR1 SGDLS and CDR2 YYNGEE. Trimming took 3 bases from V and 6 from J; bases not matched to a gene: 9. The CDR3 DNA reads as TGTGCCAGCAGCGCTAGGACTAGTCCCGCCAATGAGCAGTTCTTC. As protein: CASSARTSPANEQFF.

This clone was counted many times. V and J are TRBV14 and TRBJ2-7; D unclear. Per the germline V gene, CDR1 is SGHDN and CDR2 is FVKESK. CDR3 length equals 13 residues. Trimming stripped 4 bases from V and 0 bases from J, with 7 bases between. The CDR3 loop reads CASSLPSSYEQYF. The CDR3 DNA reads TGTGCCAGCAGCCTTCCGAGCTCCTACGAGCAGTACTTC.

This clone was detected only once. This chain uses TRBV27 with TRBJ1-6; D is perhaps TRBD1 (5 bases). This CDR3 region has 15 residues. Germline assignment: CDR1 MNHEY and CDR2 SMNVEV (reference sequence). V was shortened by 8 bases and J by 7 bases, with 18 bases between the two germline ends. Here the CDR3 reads CASGPARGINSPLHF. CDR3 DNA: TGTGCCAGCGGACCCGCGAGGGGTATCAATTCACCCCTCCACTTT.

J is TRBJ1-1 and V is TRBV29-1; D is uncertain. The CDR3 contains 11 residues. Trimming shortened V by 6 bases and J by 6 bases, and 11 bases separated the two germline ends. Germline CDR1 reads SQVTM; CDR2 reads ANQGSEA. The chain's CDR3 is CSVARGAEAFF. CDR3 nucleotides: TGCAGCGTCGCCCGCGGGGCTGAAGCTTTCTTT.